This T cell receptor (beta chain) comes out of a study of Ad26.COV2.S vaccination and SARS-CoV-2 variants. Of note for this clone: Its matching antigen is unknown.

Regarding treatment: around 19 received Ad26.COV2.S at low or high dose, single or two shots; 5 received placebo; per-sample allocation not given. Each sample was drawn 63 days after the first injection (of vaccine or placebo). This adult donor, from Boston, was 18-55 years old. General study results and limits: Total T cell responses may have been underestimated by the TCR breadth and depth analyses. The authors reported substantial breadth in spike-specific CD8+ and CD4+ T cell responses after vaccination. Vaccine recipients posted higher spike-specific TCR breadth than their placebo counterparts.

Generated by immunoSEQ multiplex PCR, the TCRdb table keeps only in-frame clones and is missing some. The sample holds 450,000 to 550,000 clones, approximately 90% seen once. The CDR3 totals 15 residues. V was clipped by 2 bases and J by 1 base, with 11 bases between them. Germline V gene data show CDR1 as MNHEY and CDR2 as SVGEGT. The source was peripheral blood, collected in a trial of Ad26.COV2.S vaccine versus placebo. The receptor comes from a person aged 18-65 years who received the Ad26.COV2.S COVID-19 vaccine or a placebo. The chain has TRBV6-2 or TRBV6-3 and TRBJ1-1; D not certain. The CDR3 bases are TGTGCCAGCAGTTACCCCCTGACCGCGAACACTGAAGCTTTCTTT. This sequence encodes CASSYPLTANTEAFF.